This entry concerns a single T cell receptor (beta chain). The germline CDR1 and CDR2 sequences are GTSNPN and SVGIG (reference sequence). The CDR3 totals 11 residues. V lost 4 bases to trimming and J lost 2 bases, with 3 bases between them. The data were obtained in a study of long-term antiretroviral therapy in people with HIV. They ran version v3.0 of the immunoSEQ assay at survey level. Clones were sequenced by immunoSEQ multiplex PCR, and TCRdb holds only the in-frame ones, with some missing. The sample consists of approximately 25,000 clones, 65% to 85% of them appearing once. The rearrangement links TRBV30 to TRBJ1-3; D gene unclear. This TCR came from a man aged 30 to 39 with HIV. Sequences were derived from unsorted PBMCs, sampled 2.1 years after starting antiretroviral therapy. Here the CDR3 reads CAWNPGNTIYF. The CDR3 nucleotides read TGTGCCTGGAACCCTGGAAACACCATATATTTT.